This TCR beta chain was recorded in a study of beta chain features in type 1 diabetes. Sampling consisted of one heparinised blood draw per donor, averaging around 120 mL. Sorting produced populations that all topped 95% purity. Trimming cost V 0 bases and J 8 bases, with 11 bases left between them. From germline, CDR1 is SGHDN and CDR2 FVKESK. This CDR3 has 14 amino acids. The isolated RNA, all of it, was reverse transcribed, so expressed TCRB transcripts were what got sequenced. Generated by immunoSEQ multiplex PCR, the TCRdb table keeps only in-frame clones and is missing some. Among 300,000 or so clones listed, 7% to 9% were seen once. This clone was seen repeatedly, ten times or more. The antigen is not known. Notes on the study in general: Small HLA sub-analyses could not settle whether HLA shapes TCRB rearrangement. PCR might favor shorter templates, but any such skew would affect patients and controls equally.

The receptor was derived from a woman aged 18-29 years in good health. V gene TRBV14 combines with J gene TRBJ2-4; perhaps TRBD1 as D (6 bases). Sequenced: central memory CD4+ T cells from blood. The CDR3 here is CASSQDTGWDIQYF. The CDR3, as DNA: TGTGCCAGCAGCCAAGATACAGGGTGGGACATTCAGTACTTC.